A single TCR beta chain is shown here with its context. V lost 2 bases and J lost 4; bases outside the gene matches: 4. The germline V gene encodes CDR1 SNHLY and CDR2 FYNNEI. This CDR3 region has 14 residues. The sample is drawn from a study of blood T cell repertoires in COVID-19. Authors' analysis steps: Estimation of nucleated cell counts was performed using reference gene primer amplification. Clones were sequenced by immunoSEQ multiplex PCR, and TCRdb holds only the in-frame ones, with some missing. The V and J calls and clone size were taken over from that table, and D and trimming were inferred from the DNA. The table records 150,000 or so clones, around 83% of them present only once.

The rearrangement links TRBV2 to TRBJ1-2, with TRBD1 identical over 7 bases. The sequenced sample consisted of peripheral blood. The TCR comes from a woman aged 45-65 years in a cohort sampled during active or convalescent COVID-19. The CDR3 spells CASSERGQIYGYTF. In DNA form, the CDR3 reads TGTGCCAGCAGTGAAAGGGGGCAAATCTATGGCTACACCTTC.